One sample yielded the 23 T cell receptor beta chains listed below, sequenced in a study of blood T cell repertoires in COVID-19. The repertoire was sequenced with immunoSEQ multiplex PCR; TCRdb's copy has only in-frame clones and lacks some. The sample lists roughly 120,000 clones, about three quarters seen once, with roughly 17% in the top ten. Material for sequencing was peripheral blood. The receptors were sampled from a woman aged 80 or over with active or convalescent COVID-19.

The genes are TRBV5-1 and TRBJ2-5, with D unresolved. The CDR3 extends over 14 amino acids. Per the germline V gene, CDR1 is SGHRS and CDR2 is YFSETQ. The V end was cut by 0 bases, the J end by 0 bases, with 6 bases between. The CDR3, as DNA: TGCGCCAGCAGCTTGGGAGCGTACCAAGAGACCCAGTACTTC. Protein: CASSLGAYQETQYF.

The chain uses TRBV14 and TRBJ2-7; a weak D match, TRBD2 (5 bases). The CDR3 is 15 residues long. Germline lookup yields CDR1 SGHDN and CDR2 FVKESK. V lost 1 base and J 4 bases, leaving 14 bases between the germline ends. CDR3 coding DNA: TGTGCCAGCAGCCAAGCCCACCAGAGGGAATACGAGCAGTACTTC. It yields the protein CASSQAHQREYEQYF.

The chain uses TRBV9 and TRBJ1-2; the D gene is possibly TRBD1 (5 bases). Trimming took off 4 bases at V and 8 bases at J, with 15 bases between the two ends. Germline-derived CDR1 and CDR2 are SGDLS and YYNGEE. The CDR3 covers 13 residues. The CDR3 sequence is CASSPQTETGYTF. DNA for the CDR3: TGTGCCAGCAGCCCCCAGACAGAGACCGGCTACACCTTC.

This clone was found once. Here the CDR3 DNA reads TGCGCCAGCAGCTTGGACGGGGTTGGAAACACCATATATTTT. Its protein product is CASSLDGVGNTIYF. The chain links TRBV5-1 to TRBJ1-3; D is ambiguous. This CDR3 region has 14 residues. Germline V gives CDR1 SGHRS, CDR2 YFSETQ. Between the trimmed V and J ends, which lost 0 bases and 3 bases, there was a span of 7 bases.

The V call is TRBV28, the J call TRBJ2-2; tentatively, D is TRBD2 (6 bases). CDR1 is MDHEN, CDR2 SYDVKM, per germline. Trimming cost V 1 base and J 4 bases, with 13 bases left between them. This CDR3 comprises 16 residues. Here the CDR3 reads CASSLSQAGLTGELFF. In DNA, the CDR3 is TGTGCCAGCAGTTTATCCCAAGCGGGCCTCACCGGGGAGCTGTTTTTT.

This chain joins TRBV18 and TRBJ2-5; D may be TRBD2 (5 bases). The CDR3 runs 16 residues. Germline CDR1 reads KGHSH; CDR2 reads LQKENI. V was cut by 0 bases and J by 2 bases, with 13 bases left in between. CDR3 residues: CASSPPGRTGQETQYF. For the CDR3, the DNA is TGTGCCAGCTCACCACCGGGCCGGACTGGACAAGAGACCCAGTACTTC.

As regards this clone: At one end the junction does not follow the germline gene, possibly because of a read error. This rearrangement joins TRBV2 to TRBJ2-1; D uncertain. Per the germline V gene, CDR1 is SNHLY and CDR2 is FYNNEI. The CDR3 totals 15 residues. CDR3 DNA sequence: TGTGCCAGCAGTGAATTTGGTGACTCCAACAATGAGCAGTTCTTC. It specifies CASSEFGDSNNEQFF.

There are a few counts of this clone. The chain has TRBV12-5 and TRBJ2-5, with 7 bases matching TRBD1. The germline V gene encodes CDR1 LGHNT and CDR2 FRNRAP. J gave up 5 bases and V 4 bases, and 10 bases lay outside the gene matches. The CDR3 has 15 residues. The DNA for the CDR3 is TGTGCTAGTGGTTCTTGGTTGACAGGGCAGGAGACCCAGTACTTC. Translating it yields CASGSWLTGQETQYF.

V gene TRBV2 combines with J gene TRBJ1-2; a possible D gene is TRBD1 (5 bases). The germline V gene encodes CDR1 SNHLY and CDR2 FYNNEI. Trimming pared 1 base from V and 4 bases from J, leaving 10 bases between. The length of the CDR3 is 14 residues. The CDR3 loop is CASSEDRGGYGYTF. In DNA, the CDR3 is TGTGCCAGCAGTGAAGATAGGGGAGGCTATGGCTACACCTTC. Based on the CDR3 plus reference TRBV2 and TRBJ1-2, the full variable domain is EPEVTQTPSHQVTQMGQEVILRCVPISNHLYFYWYRQILGQKVEFLVSFYNNEISEKSEIFDDQFSVERPDGSNFTLKIRSTKLEDSAMYFCASSEDRGGYGYTFGSGTRLTVV.

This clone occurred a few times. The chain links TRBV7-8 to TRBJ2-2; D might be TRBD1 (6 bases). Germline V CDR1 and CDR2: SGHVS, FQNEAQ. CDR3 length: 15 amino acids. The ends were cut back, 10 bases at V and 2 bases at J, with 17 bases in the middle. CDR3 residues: CATYRAPINTGELFF. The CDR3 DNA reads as TGTGCCACGTACAGGGCCCCCATTAACACCGGGGAGCTGTTTTTT.

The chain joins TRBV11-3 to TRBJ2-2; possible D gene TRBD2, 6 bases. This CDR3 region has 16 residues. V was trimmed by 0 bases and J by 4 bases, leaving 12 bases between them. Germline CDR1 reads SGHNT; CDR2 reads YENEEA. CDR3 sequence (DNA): TGTGCCAGCAGCTTAGATCCCTTGCGGGGCACCGGGGAGCTGTTTTTT. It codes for CASSLDPLRGTGELFF. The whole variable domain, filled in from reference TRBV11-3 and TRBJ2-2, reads EAGVVQSPRYKIIEKKQPVAFWCNPISGHNTLYWYLQNLGQGPELLIRYENEEAVDDSQLPKDRFSAERLKGVDSTLKIQPAELGDSAVYLCASSLDPLRGTGELFFGEGSRLTVL.

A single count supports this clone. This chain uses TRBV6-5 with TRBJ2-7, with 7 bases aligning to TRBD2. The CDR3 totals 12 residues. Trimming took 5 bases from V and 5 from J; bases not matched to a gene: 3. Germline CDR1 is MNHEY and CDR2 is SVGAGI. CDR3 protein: CASSSREDEQYF. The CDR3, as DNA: TGTGCCAGCAGTAGCCGGGAGGACGAGCAGTACTTC.

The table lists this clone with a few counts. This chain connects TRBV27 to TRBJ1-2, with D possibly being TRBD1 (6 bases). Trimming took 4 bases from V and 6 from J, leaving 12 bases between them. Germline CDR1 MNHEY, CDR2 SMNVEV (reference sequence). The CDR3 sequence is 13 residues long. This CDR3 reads CASSYTGLDGYTF. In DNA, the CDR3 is TGTGCCAGCAGTTACACAGGGTTAGATGGCTACACCTTC.

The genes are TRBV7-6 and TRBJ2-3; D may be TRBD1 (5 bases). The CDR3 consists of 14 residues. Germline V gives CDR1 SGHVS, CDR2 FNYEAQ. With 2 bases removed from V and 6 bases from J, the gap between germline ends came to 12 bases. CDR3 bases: TGTGCCAGCAGCTTATCGCCAGGGCGTGATACGCAGTATTTT. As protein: CASSLSPGRDTQYF.

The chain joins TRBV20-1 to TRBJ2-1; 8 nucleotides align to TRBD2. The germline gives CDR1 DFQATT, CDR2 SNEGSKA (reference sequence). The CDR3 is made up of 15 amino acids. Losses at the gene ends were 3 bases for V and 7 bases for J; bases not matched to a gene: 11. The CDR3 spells CSASVDGTSRNEQFF. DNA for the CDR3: TGCAGTGCTAGTGTAGATGGGACTAGTCGGAATGAGCAGTTCTTC.

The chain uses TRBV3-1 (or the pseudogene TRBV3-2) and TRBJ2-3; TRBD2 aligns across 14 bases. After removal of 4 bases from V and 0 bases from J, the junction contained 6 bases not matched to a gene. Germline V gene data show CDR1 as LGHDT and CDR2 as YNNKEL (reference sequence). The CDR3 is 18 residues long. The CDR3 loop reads CASSRGLAGGSSTDTQYF. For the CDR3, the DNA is TGTGCCAGCAGCCGCGGACTAGCGGGAGGTAGTAGCACAGATACGCAGTATTTT.

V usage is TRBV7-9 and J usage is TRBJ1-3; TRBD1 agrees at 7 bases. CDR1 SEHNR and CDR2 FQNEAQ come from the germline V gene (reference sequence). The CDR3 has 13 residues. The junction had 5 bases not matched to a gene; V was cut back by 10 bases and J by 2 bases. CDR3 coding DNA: TGTGCCATCACAACAGGGGCTGGAAACACCATATATTTT. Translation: CAITTGAGNTIYF.

Here the CDR3 reads CSVAGLASTGELFF. The CDR3 bases are TGCAGCGTTGCGGGACTAGCGAGTACCGGGGAGCTGTTTTTT. The V call is TRBV29-1, the J call TRBJ2-2, with 10 bases identical to TRBD2. The V gene's germline CDR1 is SQVTM and CDR2 ANQGSEA. The CDR3 covers 14 residues. Trimming at V came to 4 bases and at J to 5 bases, leaving 4 bases not matched to a gene.

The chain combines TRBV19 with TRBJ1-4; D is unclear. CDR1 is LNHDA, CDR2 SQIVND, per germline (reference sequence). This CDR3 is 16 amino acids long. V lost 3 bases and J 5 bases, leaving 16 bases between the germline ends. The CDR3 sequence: CASSISGPPQNEKLFF. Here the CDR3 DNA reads TGTGCCAGTAGTATTTCGGGTCCCCCTCAAAATGAAAAACTGTTTTTT.

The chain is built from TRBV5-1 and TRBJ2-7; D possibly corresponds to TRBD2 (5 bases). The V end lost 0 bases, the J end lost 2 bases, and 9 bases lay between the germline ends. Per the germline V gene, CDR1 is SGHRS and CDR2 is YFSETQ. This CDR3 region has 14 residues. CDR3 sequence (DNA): TGCGCCAGCAGCTTGGCCGGGATGACCTACGAGCAGTACTTC. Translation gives CASSLAGMTYEQYF.

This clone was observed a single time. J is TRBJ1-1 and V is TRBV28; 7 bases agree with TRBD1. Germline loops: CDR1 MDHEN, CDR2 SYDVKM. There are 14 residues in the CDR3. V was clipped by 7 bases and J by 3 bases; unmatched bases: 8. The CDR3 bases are TGTGCCAGCACTATGTCACAGGGGTACACTGAAGCTTTCTTT. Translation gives CASTMSQGYTEAFF.

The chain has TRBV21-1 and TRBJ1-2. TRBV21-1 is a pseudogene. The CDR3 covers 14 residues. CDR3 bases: TGTGCCAGCCCACGGAGGGTAGTGCGTTATGGCTACACCTTC. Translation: CASPRRVVRYGYTF.

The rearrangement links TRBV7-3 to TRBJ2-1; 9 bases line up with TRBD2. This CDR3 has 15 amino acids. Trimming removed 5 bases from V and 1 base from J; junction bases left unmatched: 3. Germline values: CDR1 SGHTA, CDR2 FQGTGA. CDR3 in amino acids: CASSRTSASYNEQFF. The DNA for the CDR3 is TGTGCCAGCAGCAGGACTAGCGCGTCCTACAATGAGCAGTTCTTC.